A selection of T cell receptor beta chains follows, all from one sample in a study of T-cell memory formation after mild COVID-19. TCRdb ran MiXCR on the 5' RACE reads and lists one entry per CDR3 protein. This sample has 400,000 to 550,000 distinct CDR3 sequences, with roughly 25% found just once. Input material: PBMCs or a T cell subset sorted from them (not recorded which). These receptor sequences come from an adult woman who had mild COVID-19 (a few samples of this study predate the infection). Cell type and time point are not known. Each CDR3 is given with its conserved first and last residue. The D gene is left open where the match is weak. Rows may omit the clone size; those that give it use once, few, many or a size class.

j_call	v_call	d_call	clone_size	cdr3_aa	cdr3_nt
TRBJ1-2	TRBV2	.	.	CASSGDRRGYYGYTF	TGTGCCAGCAGTGGTGACCGACGGGGTTATTATGGCTACACCTTC
TRBJ2-7	TRBV5-1	.	.	CASSPALDSPYEQYF	TGCGCCAGCAGCCCGGCCCTGGACAGCCCCTACGAGCAGTACTTC
TRBJ2-1	TRBV27	.	few	CASSLLGGGPSSYNEQFF	TGTGCCAGCAGTTTATTAGGGGGGGGACCAAGCTCCTACAATGAGCAGTTCTTC
TRBJ1-2	TRBV6-1	TRBD1	.	CAVRRGQGPDYGYTF	TGTGCCGTCCGAAGAGGACAGGGCCCCGACTATGGCTACACCTTC
TRBJ1-1	TRBV19	.	.	CASSAVFGNTEAFF	TGTGCCAGTAGTGCGGTATTCGGGAACACTGAAGCTTTCTTT
TRBJ2-2	TRBV20-1	.	few	CSARVLNTGELFF	TGCAGTGCTAGAGTACTGAACACCGGGGAGCTGTTTTTT
TRBJ1-2	TRBV12-3/TRBV12-4	.	.	CASTLFRAGMLQGRYGYTF	TGTGCCAGCACCCTATTTAGGGCAGGGATGCTGCAGGGGAGATATGGCTACACCTTC
TRBJ2-5	TRBV12-3/TRBV12-4	TRBD1	.	CASSIQGALETQYF	TGTGCCAGCAGTATACAGGGGGCCTTGGAGACCCAGTACTTC
TRBJ1-2	TRBV20-1	.	.	CSAVVMGGGYGYTF	TGCAGTGCTGTCGTCATGGGGGGGGGCTATGGCTACACCTTC
TRBJ2-3	TRBV27	TRBD2	few	CASSVLAGDTQYF	TGTGCCAGCAGTGTACTAGCGGGAGATACGCAGTATTTT
TRBJ1-2	TRBV12-3/TRBV12-4	.	.	CASSRTGYGYTF	TGTGCCAGCAGTCGGACGGGCTATGGCTACACCTTC
TRBJ2-7	TRBV6-2/TRBV6-3	TRBD1	few	CASSDPGQGGYEQYF	TGTGCCAGCAGTGACCCGGGACAGGGAGGATACGAGCAGTACTTC
TRBJ1-1	TRBV5-6	TRBD1	.	CASSLAGGLRNTEAFF	TGTGCCAGCAGCTTGGCAGGGGGCCTAAGGAACACTGAAGCTTTCTTT
TRBJ2-5	TRBV23-1	TRBD1	few	CASTGWGQGQTQYF	TGCGCCAGTACGGGATGGGGACAGGGGCAGACCCAGTACTTC
TRBJ2-5	TRBV6-5	TRBD2	.	CASSWLQSGLVGKTQYF	TGTGCCAGCAGTTGGCTTCAGTCGGGACTAGTAGGAAAGACCCAGTACTTC
TRBJ2-7	TRBV5-1	.	.	CASSYGWEARYEQYF	TGCGCCAGCAGCTACGGTTGGGAGGCCAGATACGAGCAGTACTTC
TRBJ2-1	TRBV7-9	.	.	CASSLSGSSEQFF	TGTGCCAGCAGCTTAAGCGGGTCGTCTGAGCAGTTCTTC
TRBJ1-1	TRBV20-1	.	.	CSASAPAAEAFF	TGCAGTGCTAGCGCCCCAGCAGCTGAAGCTTTCTTT
TRBJ2-2	TRBV7-9	.	few	CASSPQGVYTGELFF	TGTGCCAGCAGCCCCCAAGGGGTATACACCGGGGAGCTGTTTTTT
TRBJ2-4	TRBV5-1	TRBD1	once	CASSLGTGSAVSQYF	TGCGCCAGCAGCTTGGGGACAGGGTCTGCGGTATCTCAGTACTTC